This TCR beta chain was retrieved from a study of T cells after posttransplantation cyclophosphamide. Whole-study findings and limits: After PTCy, TRB diversity resembled that of CNI/methotrexate controls. Donor-recipient repertoire similarity was low at 1-2 months, rising over year one. Skin or GI-infiltrating T cells shared few TRB sequences with blood.

Using immunoSEQ multiplex PCR, the repertoire was profiled, and TCRdb retains in-frame clones only, with some absent. In the table there are more than 20,000 clones, about 83% of which are singletons. CDR3 length: 12 amino acids. With 7 bases removed from V and 6 bases from J, the gap between germline ends came to 12 bases. The germline CDR1 and CDR2 sequences are SGHRS and YFSETQ. About this clone: What it binds is unknown.

The V and J genes are TRBV5-1 and TRBJ2-3; possibly TRBD2 for D (6 bases). The sequence was collected from a woman aged 60-75 years with a blood cancer, CMV-positive, and with a related stem cell donor. The sequencing input was PBMCs. The CDR3 nucleotides are TGCGCCAGCGGAGCGGGTCAGGATACGCAGTATTTT. Encoded protein: CASGAGQDTQYF.